This T cell receptor beta chain appears in the sequencing data of a study of metastatic and nonmetastatic thyroid tumors. Study context: Malignant thyroid and benign thyroid patients provided blood and tumor or nodule tissue whose repertoires were compared.

CDR3 length: 13 amino acids. Trimming took 4 bases from V and 4 from J, leaving 11 bases between them. Germline V gene data show CDR1 as SGHNT and CDR2 as YYREEE (reference sequence). Per the authors' pipeline: A papillary thyroid cancer distant-metastasis classifier was built from CDR3 differences across clinicopathological groups. Via MiXCR, TCRdb re-called the PCR reads. Clone size and V and J calls follow TCRdb, not the original study. The sample has about 5,900 clones, more than 30% seen once. Ahead of thyroid surgery, no patient had received treatment of any kind. This clone was recorded many times. The antigen remains undetermined. Study-wide points: According to reports, the diversity of TCR beta was significantly higher in malignant thyroid tumors than in benign nodules, and this held in both blood and tumor samples.

The material sequenced was adjacent normal tissue. This chain connects TRBV5-4 to TRBJ1-2; D gene unclear. The clonotype originates from a male donor with papillary thyroid cancer or a benign thyroid nodule (not recorded which). Some clones in this sample may be carry-over from other donors' samples. The CDR3 reads CASSPRGLYGYTF. CDR3 in DNA: TGTGCCAGCAGCCCGCGTGGGCTCTATGGCTACACCTTC.